The 9 T cell receptor beta chains presented below share a single source sample, sequenced in a study of T cells after posttransplantation cyclophosphamide. Produced via immunoSEQ multiplex PCR; TCRdb's table is partial and in-frame only. The sample has about 17,000 clones; 80% to 90% are singletons. Methotrexate plus calcineurin inhibitor accompanied controls' myeloablative marrow transplants; sampling was 1 year later. The sequenced sample was PBMCs, obtained nearly 450 days after allogeneic stem cell transplant with calcineurin inhibitor and methotrexate. The source of these receptors is a young adult male patient who received an allogeneic stem cell transplant from an unrelated donor, was CMV-positive, and had acute and chronic GVHD. A subset of T cells may come from the graft donor.

The chain has TRBV7-9 and TRBJ1-1; no clear D. The CDR3 length is 16 residues. V lost 3 bases to trimming and J lost 6 bases, with 20 bases between them. From germline, CDR1 is SEHNR and CDR2 FQNEAQ (reference sequence). CDR3 DNA sequence: TGTGCCAGCAGCTTGCGCCCCCCATCTCGGGTCGCTGAAGCTTTCTTT. Translation gives CASSLRPPSRVAEAFF.

V and J are TRBV9 and TRBJ2-1; 9 positions agree with TRBD2. V lost 0 bases and J lost 6; bases outside the gene matches: 7. The CDR3 totals 16 residues. In germline, CDR1 is SGDLS, CDR2 YYNGEE. In DNA form, the CDR3 reads TGTGCCAGCAGCGTAGAGGTGGGGACTAGCTCCAATGAGCAGTTCTTC. Protein sequence: CASSVEVGTSSNEQFF.

The V and J genes are TRBV27 and TRBJ2-7, with D perhaps matching TRBD1 (6 bases). Germline V gives CDR1 MNHEY, CDR2 SMNVEV (reference sequence). Deletions cut 2 bases from V and 7 bases from J, with 9 bases between. CDR3 length: 12 amino acids. The CDR3 spells CASSLTGLEQYF. The CDR3 nucleotides are TGTGCCAGCAGTTTAACAGGGCTTGAGCAGTACTTC.

J is TRBJ2-3 and V is TRBV28, with TRBD2 identical over 8 bases. The CDR3 length is 16 residues. Germline trimming cut 4 bases from V and 2 bases from J; bases unmatched to any gene: 8. CDR1 and CDR2 from the germline V gene are MDHEN and SYDVKM. Here the CDR3 reads CASSSGAGALTDTQYF. CDR3 nucleotide sequence: TGTGCCAGCAGTTCAGGAGCGGGAGCTCTCACAGATACGCAGTATTTT.

There are a few counts of this clone. This rearrangement joins TRBV7-2 to TRBJ1-2; 8 bases are a match to TRBD1. Per the germline V gene, CDR1 is SGHTA and CDR2 is FQGNSA. This CDR3 has 15 amino acids. The V and J ends lost 5 bases and 4 bases, in that order; junction bases with no gene match: 9. CDR3 DNA sequence: TGTGCCAGCAGCCCCCAAGGACAGGGCGGCTATGGCTACACCTTC. It codes for CASSPQGQGGYGYTF.

V is TRBV5-1 and J is TRBJ2-1, with D tentatively TRBD1 (6 bases). The CDR3 sequence is 14 residues long. With 1 base removed from V and 5 bases from J, the gap between germline ends came to 10 bases. The germline V gene has CDR1 SGHRS and CDR2 YFSETQ. The CDR3 sequence: CASSLPRQDNEQFF. CDR3 in DNA: TGCGCCAGCAGCTTGCCCCGACAGGACAATGAGCAGTTCTTC.

V is TRBV14 and J is TRBJ2-3; 7 bases are shared with TRBD1. Trimming at V came to 0 bases and at J to 8 bases, leaving 11 bases not matched to a gene. The germline V gene encodes CDR1 SGHDN and CDR2 FVKESK. The CDR3 has 16 amino acids. CDR3 residues: CASSQDSRTGPVTQYF. The CDR3 DNA is TGTGCCAGCAGCCAAGATTCCCGGACAGGTCCCGTTACGCAGTATTTT. Supplemented by reference TRBV14 and TRBJ2-3, the full variable domain reads EAGVTQFPSHSVIEKGQTVTLRCDPISGHDNLYWYRRVMGKEIKFLLHFVKESKQDESGMPNNRFLAERTGGTYSTLKVQPAELEDSGVYFCASSQDSRTGPVTQYFGPGTRLTVL.

The chain combines TRBV5-4 with TRBJ1-1; the D gene is possibly TRBD1 (5 bases). This CDR3 contains 14 residues. The germline gives CDR1 SGHNT, CDR2 YYREEE (reference sequence). Between the trimmed V and J ends, which lost 4 bases and 5 bases, there was a span of 15 bases. The CDR3 DNA sequence: TGTGCCAGCAGCGACCCGGGGGAAGTGACTGAAGCTTTCTTT. Residues: CASSDPGEVTEAFF. Combining the CDR3 with reference TRBV5-4 and TRBJ1-1 gives the whole variable domain ETGVTQSPTHLIKTRGQQVTLRCSSQSGHNTVSWYQQALGQGPQFIFQYYREEENGRGNFPPRFSGLQFPNYSSELNVNALELDDSALYLCASSDPGEVTEAFFGQGTRLTVV.

In this sample, this clone turned up once. V usage is TRBV6-6 and J usage is TRBJ2-1; 11 bases line up with TRBD2. Germline trimming cut 0 bases from V and 3 bases from J; bases unmatched to any gene: 1. The germline gives CDR1 MNHNY, CDR2 SVGAGI (reference sequence). CDR3 length: 16 residues. The CDR3 reads CASSYSGTSGYNEQFF. The CDR3 DNA follows: TGTGCCAGCAGTTACTCCGGGACTAGCGGCTACAATGAGCAGTTCTTC.